The 31 T cell receptor beta chains below all came from one sample that was sequenced in a study of T cells in Graves' hyperthyroidism and ophthalmopathy. Authors of the study amplified TCR beta CDR3 regions from RNA transcripts. Initially, a first-round RT-PCR of the TCR CDR3 employed the HTBI primer set. TCRdb ran MiXCR on the multiplex PCR reads and lists one entry per CDR3 protein. The sample consists of 200,000 to 250,000 distinct CDR3 sequences, roughly 15% of them appearing once. Sequencing was carried out using blood. All receptors derive from a woman between 18 and 29 years old with Graves' ophthalmopathy.

Details on this clonotype: A much bigger clone sits one base away, suggesting this may be a read error. V and J are TRBV29-1 and TRBJ2-7; 8 bases fit TRBD1. With the DNA end fitting TRBJ2-1 better, the J assignment may be wrong. This CDR3 is 13 amino acids long. Germline CDR1 and CDR2: SQVTM and ANQGSEA. In DNA, the CDR3 is TGCAGCGTTGCAGGGGGCGTTTCCTACGAGCAGTTCTTC. This encodes CSVAGGVSYEQFF.

This clonotype was detected many times. The chain couples TRBV5-1 to TRBJ2-3; D ambiguous. Looked up from germline, CDR1 is SGHRS and CDR2 is YFSETQ. There are 14 residues in the CDR3. Trimming took 4 bases from V and 0 from J, leaving 9 bases between them. Here the CDR3 DNA reads TGCGCCAGCAGCGGTGGGCAGAGCACAGATACGCAGTATTTT. Amino acids: CASSGGQSTDTQYF. Using reference TRBV5-1 and TRBJ2-3 for the parts outside the CDR3, the full variable domain is KAGVTQTPRYLIKTRGQQVTLSCSPISGHRSVSWYQQTPGQGLQFLFEYFSETQRNKGNFPGRFSGRQFSNSRSEMNVSTLELGDSALYLCASSGGQSTDTQYFGPGTRLTVL.

Written as DNA, the CDR3 is TGTGCCAGCAGTTTTAGGGCTAGCGGGGGGGACGAGCAGTACTTC. It specifies CASSFRASGGDEQYF. The chain recombines TRBV28 with TRBJ2-7, with 12 bases aligning to TRBD2. The CDR3 has 15 amino acids. The V segment lost 3 bases and the J segment 5 bases; nucleotides outside the gene matches: 5. CDR1 is MDHEN and CDR2 is SYDVKM in the germline V gene.

The rearrangement links TRBV7-9 to TRBJ2-1; 10 nucleotides align to TRBD2. Unmatched junction bases numbered 12, after V lost 5 bases and J lost 5 bases. This CDR3 has 17 amino acids. Germline V CDR1 and CDR2: SEHNR, FQNEAQ (reference sequence). In DNA, the CDR3 is TGTGCCAGCAGCCCCCAATCGGGACTAGCGTACAACAATGAGCAGTTCTTC. Residues: CASSPQSGLAYNNEQFF.

This clonotype was detected many times. This chain links TRBV28 with TRBJ2-2; 13 nucleotides match TRBD2. V was pared by 3 bases and J by 1 base, with 5 bases of the junction left unmatched. Germline CDR1 MDHEN, CDR2 SYDVKM. The CDR3 runs 18 residues. The DNA for the CDR3 is TGTGCCAGCAGTTTTTTTACTAGCGGGAGGGAGAACACCGGGGAGCTGTTTTTT. Amino acids: CASSFFTSGRENTGELFF.

This clonotype was observed many times. V and J are TRBV12-5 and TRBJ2-2; D perhaps matches TRBD1 (5 bases). Per the germline V gene, CDR1 is LGHNT and CDR2 is FRNRAP. This CDR3 comprises 13 residues. Trimming left V 5 bases short and J 5 bases short, with 9 bases between. The CDR3 sequence: CASGQDSTGELFF. In nucleotides, the CDR3 is TGTGCTAGTGGTCAAGACAGTACCGGGGAGCTGTTTTTT.

This clonotype was detected ten times or more. V is TRBV7-9 and J is TRBJ2-7, with TRBD1 matching 7 bases. Germline CDR1 is SEHNR and CDR2 is FQNEAQ (reference sequence). The CDR3 spans 14 residues. Trimming took 5 bases from V and 2 from J; bases not matched to a gene: 6. In DNA, the CDR3 is TGTGCCAGCAGCCACGGGACAGCTACCTACGAGCAGTACTTC. Encoded protein: CASSHGTATYEQYF.

This clonotype was found many times. This rearrangement joins TRBV4-1 to TRBJ1-1; no clear D gene. V was trimmed by 1 base and J by 3 bases, leaving 12 bases between them. The V gene's germline CDR1 is MGHRA and CDR2 YSYEKL. This CDR3 comprises 15 residues. CDR3 coding DNA: TGCGCCAGCAGCCAAGTGGCCTCGCGGGACACTGAAGCTTTCTTT. Translation gives CASSQVASRDTEAFF.

This clonotype was seen more than once but under ten times. This rearrangement joins TRBV19 to TRBJ1-2; D unclear. Germline V gives CDR1 LNHDA, CDR2 SQIVND (reference sequence). The CDR3 runs 15 residues. Trimming left V 1 base short and J 2 bases short, with 11 bases between. This CDR3 is CASSIGGTGNYGYTF. The CDR3, as DNA: TGTGCCAGTAGTATAGGCGGTACGGGCAACTATGGCTACACCTTC.

The table lists this clonotype with many counts. The CDR3 coding sequence is TGTGGCACGCGGGGGGATGGAAACACCATATATTTT. Translating gives CGTRGDGNTIYF. The chain uses TRBV30 and TRBJ1-3; a possible D gene is TRBD1 (5 bases). Germline lookup yields CDR1 GTSNPN and CDR2 SVGIG (reference sequence). The CDR3 is 12 residues long.

This clonotype was recorded at least ten times. The chain recombines TRBV11-2 with TRBJ2-1, with no clear D. V lost 2 bases to trimming and J lost 7 bases, with 9 bases between them. This CDR3 has 13 amino acids. The V gene's germline CDR1 is SGHAT and CDR2 FQNNGV. In DNA, the CDR3 is TGTGCCAGCAGCTTATTTTACGGGAATGAGCAGTTCTTC. Its translation: CASSLFYGNEQFF.

The table lists this clonotype with many counts. The V and J genes are TRBV28 and TRBJ1-1, with no clear D. Trimming took off 5 bases at V and 4 bases at J, with 8 bases between the two ends. The CDR3 is made up of 12 amino acids. Germline CDR1 is MDHEN and CDR2 is SYDVKM. CDR3 nucleotide sequence: TGTGCCAGCAGTCTTTACAGCACTGAAGCTTTCTTT. Its translation is CASSLYSTEAFF.

Here the CDR3 reads CASSQKTGYNSPLHF. The CDR3 nucleotides are TGCGCCAGCAGCCAAAAGACAGGTTATAATTCACCCCTCCACTTT. V usage is TRBV4-1 and J usage is TRBJ1-6, with D possibly being TRBD1 (6 bases). Germline V gene data show CDR1 as MGHRA and CDR2 as YSYEKL. This CDR3 is built from 15 residues. The ends were cut back, 2 bases at V and 4 bases at J, with 9 bases in the middle.

This clonotype occurred many times. This chain joins TRBV3-1 and TRBJ1-2, with a possible D match to TRBD1 (5 bases). Germline CDR1 LGHDT, CDR2 YNNKEL (reference sequence). The CDR3 spans 15 residues. The V end lost 6 bases, the J end lost 4 bases, and 18 bases lay between the germline ends. The CDR3 bases are TGTGCCAGCAGGCACAGAACTCTAAGGGGCTATGGCTACACCTTC. Amino acid sequence: CASRHRTLRGYGYTF.

This clonotype was counted at least ten times. This rearrangement joins TRBV9 to TRBJ1-4; 9 bases are a match to TRBD1. Germline CDR1 and CDR2: SGDLS and YYNGEE. V trimming: 3 bases; J trimming: 3 bases; junction bases outside the gene matches: 3. CDR3 length: 15 amino acids. CDR3 coding DNA: TGTGCCAGCAGCGCCGACAGGGGGTCTAATGAAAAACTGTTTTTT. As protein: CASSADRGSNEKLFF.

This clonotype was seen at least ten times. This chain links TRBV11-2 with TRBJ2-2; 9 bases are a match to TRBD1. CDR3 size: 16 residues. The germline V gene encodes CDR1 SGHAT and CDR2 FQNNGV. The V gene end was trimmed by 6 bases and the J gene end by 2 bases; junction bases not matched to a gene: 7. The CDR3: CASRTGTGINTGELFF. The CDR3 nucleotides read TGTGCCAGCAGGACCGGGACAGGGATAAACACCGGGGAGCTGTTTTTT. Using reference TRBV11-2 and TRBJ2-2 for the parts outside the CDR3, the full variable domain is EAGVAQSPRYKIIEKRQSVAFWCNPISGHATLYWYQQILGQGPKLLIQFQNNGVVDDSQLPKDRFSAERLKGVDSTLKIQPAKLEDSAVYLCASRTGTGINTGELFFGEGSRLTVL.

V gene TRBV20-1 combines with J gene TRBJ2-5; TRBD2 agrees at 11 bases. Germline lookup yields CDR1 DFQATT and CDR2 SNEGSKA (reference sequence). V dropped 6 bases and J dropped 4; count of bases not matched to a gene: 7. This CDR3 has 14 amino acids. The CDR3 DNA reads TGCAGTGCAACCGGGACTAGCGGAGGAGAGACCCAGTACTTC. It codes for CSATGTSGGETQYF.

This clonotype was recorded at least ten times. This rearrangement joins TRBV9 to TRBJ1-1; TRBD1 matches at 10 bases. With 0 bases clipped from V and 4 bases from J, the junction kept 3 bases outside the gene matches. The CDR3 is 15 amino acids. Germline V gene sequence: CDR1 SGDLS, CDR2 YYNGEE. The chain's CDR3 is CASSVEDRGSTEAFF. As DNA, the CDR3 is TGTGCCAGCAGCGTAGAGGACAGGGGGAGCACTGAAGCTTTCTTT.

This clonotype has only a few counts. The chain recombines TRBV20-1 with TRBJ2-2; 9 bases map to TRBD2. Germline V gives CDR1 DFQATT, CDR2 SNEGSKA (reference sequence). The CDR3 has 15 residues. The ends lost 6 bases at V and 0 bases at J; junction bases unmatched: 5. The CDR3 region is CSALRTSANTGELFF. The CDR3 DNA reads TGCAGTGCCCTCCGGACTAGCGCGAACACCGGGGAGCTGTTTTTT.

This clonotype was recorded at least ten times. J is TRBJ2-7 and V is TRBV29-1, with TRBD2 matching 7 bases. V was clipped by 4 bases and J by 2 bases; unmatched bases: 8. Germline values: CDR1 SQVTM, CDR2 ANQGSEA. The CDR3 has 14 residues. DNA for the CDR3: TGCAGCGTTGTTCCAGCGGGAACAACCTACGAGCAGTACTTC. This gives the protein CSVVPAGTTYEQYF.

The CDR3 DNA is TGTGCCAGTAGTACCTCGGGACTAGCGGGGATCAATGAGCAGTTCTTC. It yields the protein CASSTSGLAGINEQFF. The chain joins TRBV19 to TRBJ2-1; 13 bases agree with TRBD2. Germline CDR1 reads LNHDA; CDR2 reads SQIVND (reference sequence). The trim removed 4 bases at V and 6 bases at J, leaving 6 bases unmatched. This CDR3 spans 16 amino acids.

This clonotype has at least ten counts. This chain links TRBV13 with TRBJ1-1; D gene ambiguous. CDR1 and CDR2 (germline): PRHDT, FYEKMQ (reference sequence). Trimming left V 3 bases short and J 1 base short, with 6 bases between. This CDR3 is built from 13 residues. The CDR3 nucleotides read TGTGCCAGCAGCTTGCAGACGAACACTGAAGCTTTCTTT. Protein sequence: CASSLQTNTEAFF.

This clonotype has a count of ten or more. The rearrangement uses TRBV5-5 and TRBJ2-5, with TRBD2 as a possible D gene (8 bases). The CDR3 is 17 amino acids. In germline, CDR1 is SGHKS, CDR2 YYEKEE (reference sequence). The ends were cut back, 4 bases at V and 1 base at J, with 20 bases in the middle. CDR3 sequence: CASSRDNRGLGQETQYF. The DNA for the CDR3 is TGTGCCAGCAGCCGCGATAACAGGGGACTAGGCCAAGAGACCCAGTACTTC.

At least ten counts were recorded for this clonotype. This chain uses TRBV4-2 with TRBJ2-5; D is uncertain. Germline CDR1 reads LGHNA; CDR2 reads YNFKEQ. Between the trimmed V and J ends, which lost 1 base and 5 bases, there was a span of 8 bases. The CDR3 spans 13 residues. CDR3 protein: CASSQGRAETQYF. The CDR3 region has the DNA TGTGCCAGCAGCCAAGGACGGGCGGAGACCCAGTACTTC.

There are many counts of this clonotype. J is TRBJ2-7 and V is TRBV28; the D is unclear. Germline V gives CDR1 MDHEN, CDR2 SYDVKM. Deletions cut 3 bases from V and 2 bases from J, with 14 bases between. The CDR3 extends over 15 amino acids. The CDR3 bases are TGTGCCAGCAGTTTCCTGAGCGTGGGAACCTACGAGCAGTACTTC. Protein: CASSFLSVGTYEQYF.

This chain uses TRBV11-2 with TRBJ2-6; D assignment may be TRBD1 or TRBD2 (5 bases each). Germline V gene data show CDR1 as SGHAT and CDR2 as FQNNGV. V dropped 4 bases and J dropped 5 bases, with 6 bases sitting between them. CDR3 size: 13 residues. CDR3 protein: CASSWGRANVLTF. DNA for the CDR3: TGTGCCAGCAGCTGGGGGAGGGCCAACGTCCTGACTTTC.

This clonotype appeared many times. The chain employs TRBV3-1 and TRBJ2-1, with D perhaps TRBD1 (5 bases). The CDR3 sequence is 14 residues long. Germline V lookup: CDR1 LGHDT, CDR2 YNNKEL (reference sequence). V was cut by 1 base and J by 9 bases, with 13 bases left in between. The CDR3 DNA follows: TGTGCCAGCAGCCAAGCGCTAGGGGTTCGTGAGCAGTTCTTC. The encoded protein is CASSQALGVREQFF.

This clonotype has a count of ten or more. CDR3 bases: TGCGCCAGCAGCCTGGGGTTTACCTACGAGCAGTACTTC. Protein: CASSLGFTYEQYF. The J gene is TRBJ2-7, the V gene TRBV5-1; D is undetermined. The CDR3 totals 13 residues. Germline assignment: CDR1 SGHRS and CDR2 YFSETQ. The V gene lost 4 bases and the J gene lost 2 bases, with 10 bases spanning the gap.

This clonotype was counted many times. V is TRBV27 and J is TRBJ1-1; D unresolved. V lost 9 bases, J lost 8 bases, and 16 bases lay in between. Germline-derived CDR1 and CDR2 are MNHEY and SMNVEV (reference sequence). This CDR3 comprises 12 residues. CDR3 DNA sequence: TGTGCCAGTCTCCGCGGGGTGGGGGAAGCTTTCTTT. This encodes CASLRGVGEAFF.

This clonotype was counted ten times or more. This chain joins TRBV27 and TRBJ1-2, with 8 bases aligning to TRBD1. Unmatched junction bases numbered 7, after V lost 4 bases and J lost 6 bases. Germline V lookup: CDR1 MNHEY, CDR2 SMNVEV (reference sequence). The CDR3 is made up of 14 amino acids. The CDR3 loop is CASSSRTGIHGYTF. The CDR3 DNA is TGTGCCAGCAGTTCACGGACAGGGATCCATGGCTACACCTTC.

This clonotype turned up a few times. The chain couples TRBV19 to TRBJ1-2, with unresolved D. Germline CDR1 LNHDA, CDR2 SQIVND (reference sequence). The CDR3 contains 15 residues. Trimming removed 9 bases from V and 3 bases from J, with 20 bases in between. CDR3 loop: CASRARPAAYYGYTF. DNA of the CDR3: TGTGCCAGCAGAGCGAGGCCTGCGGCCTACTATGGCTACACCTTC. The entire variable domain, with the rest obtained from reference TRBV19 and TRBJ1-2, is as follows: DGGITQSPKYLFRKEGQNVTLSCEQNLNHDAMYWYRQDPGQGLRLIYYSQIVNDFQKGDIAEGYSVSREKKESFPLTVTSAQKNPTAFYLCASRARPAAYYGYTFGSGTRLTVV.